This is a list of T cell receptor beta chains from one sample in a study of T-cell reconstitution after alpha-beta-depleted transplantation in children. MiXCR was run by TCRdb on the PCR reads, yielding one entry per CDR3 protein. This sample yields some 390,000 distinct CDR3 sequences, of which roughly 22% are seen a single time; approximately 3.9% belongs to the top ten. This sample comprised PBMCs from the stem cell graft donor, obtained from the stem cell graft. Source of these receptors: a human donor who donated a stem cell graft to a child with acute myeloid leukemia. Each CDR3 is given with its conserved first and last residue. D genes are given only for firm matches. Expanded clones get a size class; other rows say once, few or many, or leave the size out.

d_call: TRBD2; j_call: TRBJ2-1; v_call: TRBV20-1; clone_size: few; cdr3_nt: TGCAGTGCTAGACCTCCGGGACTAGCGGGAGGAGGCAATGAGCAGTTCTTC; cdr3_aa: CSARPPGLAGGGNEQFF
d_call: .; j_call: TRBJ2-1; v_call: TRBV7-9; clone_size: .; cdr3_nt: TGTGCCAGCAGCCAATTGGGACGAATTGGGGGGGAGCAGTTCTTC; cdr3_aa: CASSQLGRIGGEQFF
d_call: TRBD2; j_call: TRBJ2-7; v_call: TRBV7-2; clone_size: .; cdr3_nt: TGTGCCAGCGGAACTAGGCGGGAGGGAGGGCAGTACTTC; cdr3_aa: CASGTRREGGQYF
d_call: TRBD1; j_call: TRBJ1-5; v_call: TRBV7-8; clone_size: few; cdr3_nt: TGTGCCAGCAAAACACAGGGGAGCAATCAGCCCCAGCATTTT; cdr3_aa: CASKTQGSNQPQHF
d_call: .; j_call: TRBJ2-7; v_call: TRBV28; clone_size: few; cdr3_nt: TGTGCCAGCACCGGGACAGGGGGAACTAGCGGGAGCTACGAGCAGTACTTC; cdr3_aa: CASTGTGGTSGSYEQYF
d_call: .; j_call: TRBJ2-7; v_call: TRBV10-3; clone_size: .; cdr3_nt: TGTGCCATCAGTGGGAGGGACACCACCTACGAGCAGTACTTC; cdr3_aa: CAISGRDTTYEQYF
d_call: .; j_call: TRBJ2-2; v_call: TRBV20-1; clone_size: few; cdr3_nt: TGCAGTGCTAGACTGAGGAACGACTATTTTGGCGGGGAGCTGTTTTTT; cdr3_aa: CSARLRNDYFGGELFF
d_call: .; j_call: TRBJ1-2; v_call: TRBV7-9; clone_size: .; cdr3_nt: TGTGCCAGCAGCTTTCCGGGGTATGGCTACACCTTC; cdr3_aa: CASSFPGYGYTF
d_call: TRBD2; j_call: TRBJ2-7; v_call: TRBV5-1; clone_size: few; cdr3_nt: TGCGCCAGCAGCTCCGGGACTACCTCCTACGAGCAGTACTTC; cdr3_aa: CASSSGTTSYEQYF
d_call: .; j_call: TRBJ2-1; v_call: TRBV28; clone_size: few; cdr3_nt: TGTGCCAGCAGTGCCCCCGCGGTACCTGAGCAGTTCTTC; cdr3_aa: CASSAPAVPEQFF
d_call: TRBD1; j_call: TRBJ2-7; v_call: TRBV10-3; clone_size: few; cdr3_nt: TGTGCCAGCGGGACAGGGGGAAGGTACGAGCAGTACTTC; cdr3_aa: CASGTGGRYEQYF
d_call: .; j_call: TRBJ2-1; v_call: TRBV24-1; clone_size: few; cdr3_nt: TGTGCCACCAGTGATGAGACCCATGAGCAGTTCTTC; cdr3_aa: CATSDETHEQFF
d_call: .; j_call: TRBJ2-1; v_call: TRBV24-1; clone_size: few; cdr3_nt: TGTGCCACCAGTGAATTTAAGGCTAGCGACGACAATGAGCAGTTCTTC; cdr3_aa: CATSEFKASDDNEQFF
d_call: TRBD2; j_call: TRBJ2-1; v_call: TRBV11-2; clone_size: few; cdr3_nt: TGTGCCAGCAGCCAAAGCGGGAGGGCCTTCAATGAGCAGTTCTTC; cdr3_aa: CASSQSGRAFNEQFF
d_call: .; j_call: TRBJ1-1; v_call: TRBV6-6; clone_size: .; cdr3_nt: TGTGCCAGCAACCTCAGGGATACTGAAGCTTTCTTT; cdr3_aa: CASNLRDTEAFF
d_call: TRBD2; j_call: TRBJ2-3; v_call: TRBV20-1; clone_size: many; cdr3_nt: TGCAGTGCTAGAGCGGGCGGGAGGAACCCAGATACGCAGTATTTT; cdr3_aa: CSARAGGRNPDTQYF
d_call: TRBD2; j_call: TRBJ2-2; v_call: TRBV20-1; clone_size: .; cdr3_nt: TGCAGTGCTAGAGACAGCGGGAGGGATAACACCGGGGAGCTGTTTTTT; cdr3_aa: CSARDSGRDNTGELFF
d_call: .; j_call: TRBJ2-7; v_call: TRBV6-1; clone_size: .; cdr3_nt: TGTGCCAGCAGTGAAGCGTTCAGGGAACATTACGAGCAGTACTTC; cdr3_aa: CASSEAFREHYEQYF
d_call: TRBD2; j_call: TRBJ2-3; v_call: TRBV12-3/TRBV12-4; clone_size: many; cdr3_nt: TGTGCCAGCAGACCTACCGGGACTAGCGGGCCCAGCACAGATACGCAGTATTTT; cdr3_aa: CASRPTGTSGPSTDTQYF
d_call: TRBD1; j_call: TRBJ2-1; v_call: TRBV10-2; clone_size: many; cdr3_nt: TGCGCCAGCAGTAAGGCAGGGGGCAATGAGCAGTTCTTC; cdr3_aa: CASSKAGGNEQFF
d_call: .; j_call: TRBJ1-1; v_call: TRBV5-1; clone_size: .; cdr3_nt: TGCGCCAGCAGCTTGCCGGGGGGAGGAGACACTGAAGCTTTCTTT; cdr3_aa: CASSLPGGGDTEAFF
d_call: .; j_call: TRBJ2-5; v_call: TRBV4-1; clone_size: few; cdr3_nt: TGCGCCAGCAGCCCGGGAAGTCGGGAGACCCAGTACTTC; cdr3_aa: CASSPGSRETQYF